The sequence of this TCR beta chain was determined in a study of beta chain features in type 1 diabetes. Worth noting for this clone: The antigen is unknown.

The whole isolated RNA underwent reverse transcription, so sequencing captured expressed TCRB transcripts. TCRdb's copy holds only in-frame clones and misses some; the assay was immunoSEQ multiplex PCR. The repertoire holds about 280,000 clones, with 15% as singletons. Regarding the study as a whole: Among patients with Type 1 diabetes, TCRB CDR3s were moderately but significantly shorter in every one of the four CD4+ subsets.

Germline assignment: CDR1 SGDLS and CDR2 YYNGEE. This CDR3 has 15 amino acids. V was pared by 0 bases and J by 4 bases, with 3 bases of the junction left unmatched. The sample taken for sequencing was naive CD4+ T cells from blood. The TCR was taken from a man aged 18 to 30 with type 1 diabetes. The chain recombines TRBV9 with TRBJ2-2; 7 positions match TRBD2. This CDR3 is CASSVGPSGTGELFF. The CDR3 DNA reads TGTGCCAGCAGCGTAGGGCCTAGCGGCACCGGGGAGCTGTTTTTT. Full variable domain (outside the CDR3, taken from reference TRBV9 and TRBJ2-2): DSGVTQTPKHLITATGQRVTLRCSPRSGDLSVYWYQQSLDQGLQFLIQYYNGEERAKGNILERFSAQQFPDLHSELNLSSLELGDSALYFCASSVGPSGTGELFFGEGSRLTVL.